This T cell receptor (beta chain) was found in a study of Tregs in tolerant kidney transplant recipients (dated by TCRdb to about 2019). Study-level background: The transplants used related donors with nonmyeloablative bone marrow transplantation, and mixed chimerism in the human trials was transient. Before combined kidney and bone marrow transplantation, this study identified donor-specific regulatory T cells using TCRbeta sequencing and then followed those same cells after transplant. Study-wide findings and limitations: Because the PCR primers were changed over time for some patients, nucleotide-level comparison could not be performed across the samples from those patients. Donor-specific Treg expansion was found to exceed global Treg expansion in tolerant patients, suggesting antigen-driven rather than nonspecific expansion. The study was constrained by small patient numbers, and validation of the findings is required in larger populations and under other immunosuppression protocols. The most biologically relevant and donor-specific TCRbeta repertoire appeared to be identified by expanding Tregs with activated donor B cells. Biological reproducibility was not examined directly, but technical replication error appeared to be minimal.

For TCRbeta CDR3 sequencing, genomic DNA was extracted from sorted cells using the QIAGEN DNeasy Blood and Tissue Kit. Through immunoSEQ, high-throughput TCRbeta CDR3 sequencing was done commercially, including PCR amplification with internal controls and bias correction. Per the authors' processing: A unique productive TCRbeta sequence was defined by the CDR3 nucleotide sequence when primers matched, and otherwise by the CDR3 amino acid sequence together with the Vbeta and Jbeta genes. Sorting error was corrected by removing sequences shared between sorted populations at a frequency ratio of 2:1 or less, and the remaining shared sequences were assigned to the higher population. A sequence was defined as donor-reactive if the sequence was expanded at least 5-fold in CFSE-low cells compared with unstimulated cells and had a frequency of at least 0.01% in CFSE-low cells. Repertoire divergence was quantified by Jensen-Shannon divergence using the top 100 TCRbeta sequences ranked by frequency. For samples with multiple sequencing runs, sorting error was corrected separately for each run before the runs were pooled. TCRdb's version of the immuneACCESS table is confined to in-frame rearrangements and falls short of the full clone set. An unresolved V gene accounts for under half of the shortfall where checked; the remainder is of unknown origin. V and J calls plus clone size are reproduced from that table; the DNA served to infer D and trimming. Counted in this sample were 50,000 to 75,000 clones; 75% to 90% of them appeared once. The top ten clonotypes cover roughly 2.2% of the sample.

As regards this clone: Its antigen is currently not known. No qualities accompany the bases; no much larger clone lies one base away.

Sequences SGHNT (CDR1) and YYREEE (CDR2) are obtained from the germline V gene (reference sequence). The V and J ends are trimmed by 2 bases and 8 bases, leaving 11 bases between them. From cysteine to phenylalanine, the CDR3 is 13 amino acids long. CDR3 DNA is the only sequence kept; it has 39 bases, read in frame from the first base. The sample's time point label, decoded: blood sample drawn before combined kidney and bone marrow transplant. Thawed PBMCs were FACS-sorted into unstimulated Tregs (CD4+CD25+CD127-), CD4+ non-Tregs (CD4+CD25-), CD4 cells and CD8 cells. Thawed PBMCs were rested overnight at 37 degrees C with around 210 IU/ml IL-2 before Treg sorting. The patients were a handful of recipients of combined kidney and bone marrow transplants from the ITN036ST trial, and samples were available only for these trial subjects. Healthy control blood was processed to PBMCs with a Ficoll density gradient and then cryopreserved, whereas patient PBMCs were collected both before and after transplant.

The receptor chain draws on TRBV5-4 and TRBJ2-1, with an unclear D gene assignment. This TCR was sampled from a human donor who received a combined kidney and bone marrow transplant. The specimen was Tregs from blood, collected before the transplant. The CDR3 reads CASSFVSNDEQFF. The nucleotide sequence reads as follows: TGTGCCAGCAGCTTTGTGTCTAATGATGAGCAGTTCTTC.